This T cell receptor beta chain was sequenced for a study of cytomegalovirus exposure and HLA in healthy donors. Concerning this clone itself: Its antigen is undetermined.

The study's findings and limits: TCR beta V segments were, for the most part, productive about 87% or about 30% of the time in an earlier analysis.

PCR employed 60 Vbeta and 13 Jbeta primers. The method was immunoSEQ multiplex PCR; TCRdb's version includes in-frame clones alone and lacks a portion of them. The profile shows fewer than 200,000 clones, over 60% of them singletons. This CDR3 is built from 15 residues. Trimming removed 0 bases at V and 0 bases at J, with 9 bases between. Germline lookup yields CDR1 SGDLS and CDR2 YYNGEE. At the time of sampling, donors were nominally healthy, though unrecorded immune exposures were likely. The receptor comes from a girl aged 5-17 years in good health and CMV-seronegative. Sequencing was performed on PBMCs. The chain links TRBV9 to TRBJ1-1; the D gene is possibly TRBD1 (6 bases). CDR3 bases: TGTGCCAGCAGCGTAGAGGCAGGGGTGAACACTGAAGCTTTCTTT. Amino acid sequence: CASSVEAGVNTEAFF.